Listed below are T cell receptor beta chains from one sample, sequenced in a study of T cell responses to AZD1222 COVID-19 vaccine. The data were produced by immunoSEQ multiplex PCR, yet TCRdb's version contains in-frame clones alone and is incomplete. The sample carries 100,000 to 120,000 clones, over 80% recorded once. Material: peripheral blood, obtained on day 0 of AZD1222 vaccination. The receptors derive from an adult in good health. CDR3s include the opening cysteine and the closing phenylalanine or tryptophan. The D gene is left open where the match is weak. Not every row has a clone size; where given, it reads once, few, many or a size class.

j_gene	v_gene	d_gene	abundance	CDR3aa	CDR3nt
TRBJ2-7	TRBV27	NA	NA	CASSWGRGSYEQYF	TGTGCCAGCAGTTGGGGCAGGGGCTCCTACGAGCAGTACTTC
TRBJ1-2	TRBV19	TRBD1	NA	CASSRGQVYGYTF	TGTGCCAGTAGCAGAGGACAGGTTTATGGCTACACCTTC
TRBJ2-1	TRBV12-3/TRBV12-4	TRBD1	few	CASSSGTGREQFF	TGTGCCAGCAGTTCCGGGACAGGGCGTGAGCAGTTCTTC
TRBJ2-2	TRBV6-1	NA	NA	CASSEDQGNTGELFF	TGTGCCAGCAGTGAAGATCAGGGGAACACCGGGGAGCTGTTTTTT
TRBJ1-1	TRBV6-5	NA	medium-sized	CASSYKKGGTEAFF	TGTGCCAGCAGTTATAAGAAGGGGGGGACTGAAGCTTTCTTT
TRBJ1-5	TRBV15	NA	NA	CATSSGQRLYYSNQPQHF	TGTGCCACCAGCAGTGGACAGCGACTTTATTATAGCAATCAGCCCCAGCATTTT
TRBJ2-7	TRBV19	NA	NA	CASSIVIGTYEQYF	TGTGCCAGTAGTATAGTTATTGGGACTTACGAGCAGTACTTC
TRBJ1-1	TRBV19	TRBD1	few	CASSIQGAANTEAFF	TGTGCCAGTAGTATCCAGGGGGCGGCGAACACTGAAGCTTTCTTT
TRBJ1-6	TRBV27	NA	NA	CASSLSGLGLSPLHF	TGTGCCAGCAGTTTATCAGGACTGGGTTTGTCACCCCTCCACTTT
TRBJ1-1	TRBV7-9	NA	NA	CASSLQSVSEAFF	TGTGCCAGCAGCTTACAGTCGGTATCTGAAGCTTTCTTT
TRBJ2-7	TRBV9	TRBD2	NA	CASSVGTRSSYEQYF	TGTGCCAGCAGCGTAGGGACTAGGTCGTCCTACGAGCAGTACTTC
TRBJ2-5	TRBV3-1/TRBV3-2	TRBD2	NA	CASSYGMGLSGETQYF	TGTGCCAGCAGCTATGGGATGGGACTTAGCGGGGAGACCCAGTACTTC
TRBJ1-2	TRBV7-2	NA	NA	CASTQQGRLDGYTF	TGTGCCAGCACCCAACAGGGTCGTTTGGATGGCTACACCTTC
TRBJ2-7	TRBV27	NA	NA	CASSAGPRRAEQYF	TGTGCCAGCAGCGCCGGGCCCCGAAGGGCCGAGCAGTACTTC
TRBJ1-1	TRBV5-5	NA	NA	CASSLALAGVAEAFF	TGTGCCAGCAGCTTGGCCTTAGCAGGGGTGGCAGAAGCTTTCTTT
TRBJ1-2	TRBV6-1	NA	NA	CASSERPGLYGYTF	TGTGCCAGCAGTGAACGGCCCGGGCTCTATGGCTACACCTTC
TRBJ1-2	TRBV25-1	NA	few	CASSESRGSNYGYTF	TGTGCCAGCAGTGAATCCAGGGGATCTAACTATGGCTACACCTTC
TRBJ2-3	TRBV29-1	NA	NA	CSVERGGTDTQYF	TGCAGCGTTGAGAGGGGGGGCACAGATACGCAGTATTTT
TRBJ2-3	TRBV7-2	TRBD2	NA	CASSLVLAGASDTQYF	TGTGCCAGCAGCTTAGTACTAGCGGGGGCATCAGATACGCAGTATTTT
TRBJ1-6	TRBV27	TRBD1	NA	CASTRRGTGSAYNSPLHF	TGTGCCAGCACCCGCAGGGGGACAGGGAGCGCCTATAATTCACCCCTCCACTTT
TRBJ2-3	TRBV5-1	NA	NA	CASSSRTGGGTDTQYF	TGCGCCAGCAGCTCGCGGACAGGAGGGGGCACAGATACGCAGTATTTT
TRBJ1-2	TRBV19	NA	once	CASSIGTPNYGYTF	TGTGCCAGTAGTATAGGGACACCTAACTATGGCTACACCTTC